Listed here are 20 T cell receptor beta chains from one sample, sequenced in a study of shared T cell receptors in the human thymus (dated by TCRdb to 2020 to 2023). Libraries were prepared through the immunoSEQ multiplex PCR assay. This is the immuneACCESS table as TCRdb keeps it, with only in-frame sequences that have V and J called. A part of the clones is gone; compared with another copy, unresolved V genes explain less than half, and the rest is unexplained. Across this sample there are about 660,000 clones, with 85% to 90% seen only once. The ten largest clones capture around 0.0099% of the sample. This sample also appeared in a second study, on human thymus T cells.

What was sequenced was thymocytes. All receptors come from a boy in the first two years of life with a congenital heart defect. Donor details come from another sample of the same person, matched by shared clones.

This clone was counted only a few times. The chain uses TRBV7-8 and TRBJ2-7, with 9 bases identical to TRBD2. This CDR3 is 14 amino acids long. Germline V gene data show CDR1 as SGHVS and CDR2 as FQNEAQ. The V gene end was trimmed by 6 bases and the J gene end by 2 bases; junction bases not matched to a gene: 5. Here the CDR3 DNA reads TGTGCCAGCAGAGGCCTAGCGGGACCCTACGAGCAGTACTTC. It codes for CASRGLAGPYEQYF.

The CDR3 nucleotides are TGTGCCAGCAGTTCCATCTCGGGAAGCGGGAGGGACTCAGATACGCAGTATTTT. Protein sequence: CASSSISGSGRDSDTQYF. This chain joins TRBV27 and TRBJ2-3; 10 bases are a match to TRBD2. The V and J ends lost 4 bases and 4 bases, in that order; junction bases with no gene match: 14. The germline gives CDR1 MNHEY, CDR2 SMNVEV (reference sequence). The CDR3 contains 18 residues.

The DNA for the CDR3 is TGCGCCAGCAGCTTCCGGGACAGGGATTACGAGCAGTACTTC. This gives the protein CASSFRDRDYEQYF. The chain links TRBV4-3 to TRBJ2-7, with 9 bases identical to TRBD1. V was pared by 5 bases and J by 4 bases, with 6 bases of the junction left unmatched. The CDR3 has 14 amino acids. Germline assignment: CDR1 LGHNA and CDR2 YSLEER.

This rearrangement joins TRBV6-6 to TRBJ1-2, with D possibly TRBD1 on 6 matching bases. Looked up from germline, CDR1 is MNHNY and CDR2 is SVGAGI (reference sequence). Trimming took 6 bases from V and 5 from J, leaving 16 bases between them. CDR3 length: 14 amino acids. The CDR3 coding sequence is TGTGCCAGCAGGCCCCCGGGACACCATTATGGCTACACCTTC. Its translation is CASRPPGHHYGYTF.

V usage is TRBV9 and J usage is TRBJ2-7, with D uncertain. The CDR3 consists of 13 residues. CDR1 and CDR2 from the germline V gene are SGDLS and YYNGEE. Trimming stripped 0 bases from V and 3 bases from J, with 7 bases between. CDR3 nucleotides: TGTGCCAGCAGCGTAGCTACGAGCTACGAGCAGTACTTC. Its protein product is CASSVATSYEQYF.

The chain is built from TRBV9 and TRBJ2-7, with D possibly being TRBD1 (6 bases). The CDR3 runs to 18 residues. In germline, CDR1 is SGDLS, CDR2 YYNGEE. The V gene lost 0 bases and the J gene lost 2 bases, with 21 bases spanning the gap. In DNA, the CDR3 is TGTGCCAGCAGCGTAGCCGAGGGGTTCGGGACAAACACCTACGAGCAGTACTTC. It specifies CASSVAEGFGTNTYEQYF.

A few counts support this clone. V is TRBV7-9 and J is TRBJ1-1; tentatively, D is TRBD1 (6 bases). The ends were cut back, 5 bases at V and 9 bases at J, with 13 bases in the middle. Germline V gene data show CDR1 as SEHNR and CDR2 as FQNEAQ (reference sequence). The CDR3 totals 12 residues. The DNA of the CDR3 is TGTGCCAGCAGCCAGACCGACAGGAAAGCTTTCTTT. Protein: CASSQTDRKAFF.

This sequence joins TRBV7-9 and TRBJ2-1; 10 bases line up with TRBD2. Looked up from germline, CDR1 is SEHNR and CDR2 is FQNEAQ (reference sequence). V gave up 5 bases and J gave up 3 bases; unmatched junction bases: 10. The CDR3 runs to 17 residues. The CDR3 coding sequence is TGTGCCAGCAGCCCTTTAGAAATAGCGGGGGGCTACAATGAGCAGTTCTTC. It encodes CASSPLEIAGGYNEQFF. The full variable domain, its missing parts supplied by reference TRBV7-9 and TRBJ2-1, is DTGVSQNPRHKITKRGQNVTFRCDPISEHNRLYWYRQTLGQGPEFLTYFQNEAQLEKSRLLSDRFSAERPKGSFSTLEIQRTEQGDSAMYLCASSPLEIAGGYNEQFFGPGTRLTVL.

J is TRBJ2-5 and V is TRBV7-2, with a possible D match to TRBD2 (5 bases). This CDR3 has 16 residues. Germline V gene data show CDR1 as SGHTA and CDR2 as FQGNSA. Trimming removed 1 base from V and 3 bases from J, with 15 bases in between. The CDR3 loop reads CASSLEKALAKETQYF. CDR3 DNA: TGTGCCAGCAGCTTAGAGAAAGCCTTAGCGAAAGAGACCCAGTACTTC.

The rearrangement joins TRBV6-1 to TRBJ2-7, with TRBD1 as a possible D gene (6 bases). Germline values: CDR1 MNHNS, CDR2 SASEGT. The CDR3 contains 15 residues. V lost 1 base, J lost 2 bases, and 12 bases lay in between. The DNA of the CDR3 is TGTGCCAGCAGTGAAGTCGGAGAGGGGGCCTACGAGCAGTACTTC. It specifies CASSEVGEGAYEQYF.

DNA for the CDR3: TGTGCCAGCAGCCAAGTGGGGGGGTGGGAGGACAATGAGCAGTTCTTC. It yields the protein CASSQVGGWEDNEQFF. The J gene is TRBJ2-1, the V gene TRBV4-2; 7 nucleotides agree with TRBD2. V lost 1 base to trimming and J lost 5 bases; unmatched junction nucleotides: 8. From germline, CDR1 is LGHNA and CDR2 YNFKEQ. The CDR3 runs 16 residues.

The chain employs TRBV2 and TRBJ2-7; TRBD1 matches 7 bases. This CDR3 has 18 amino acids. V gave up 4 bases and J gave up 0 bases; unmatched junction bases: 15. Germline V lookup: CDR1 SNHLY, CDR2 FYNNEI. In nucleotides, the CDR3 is TGTGCCAGCAGTGGATCTAAGGGGGCCAGGCCCCTCTCCTACGAGCAGTACTTC. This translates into CASSGSKGARPLSYEQYF.

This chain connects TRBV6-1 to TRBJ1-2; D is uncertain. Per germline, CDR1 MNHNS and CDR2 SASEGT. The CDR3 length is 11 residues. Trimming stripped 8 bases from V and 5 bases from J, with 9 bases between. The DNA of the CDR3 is TGTGCCAGCCGGTCTTGGTATGGCTACACCTTC. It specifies CASRSWYGYTF.

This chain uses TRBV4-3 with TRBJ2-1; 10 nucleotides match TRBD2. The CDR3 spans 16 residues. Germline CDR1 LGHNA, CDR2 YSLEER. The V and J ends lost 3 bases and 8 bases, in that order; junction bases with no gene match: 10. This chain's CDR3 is CASSHKREGLKDEQFF. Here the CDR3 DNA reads TGCGCCAGCAGCCATAAGCGGGAGGGCCTCAAAGATGAGCAGTTCTTC.

The CDR3 DNA sequence: TGTGCCAGCAGCAGCCGGACAGTTGGCTACACCTTC. The encoded protein is CASSSRTVGYTF. V usage is TRBV9 and J usage is TRBJ1-2; possibly TRBD1 for D (6 bases). Trimming took off 4 bases at V and 7 bases at J, with 11 bases between the two ends. The germline CDR1 and CDR2 sequences are SGDLS and YYNGEE. The CDR3 is 12 residues long.

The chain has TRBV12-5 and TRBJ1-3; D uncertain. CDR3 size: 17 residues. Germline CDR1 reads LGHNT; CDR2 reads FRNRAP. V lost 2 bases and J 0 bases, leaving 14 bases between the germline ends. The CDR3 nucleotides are TGTGCTAGTGGTTTGAAAACAGACGGTAGCTCTGGAAACACCATATATTTT. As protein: CASGLKTDGSSGNTIYF.

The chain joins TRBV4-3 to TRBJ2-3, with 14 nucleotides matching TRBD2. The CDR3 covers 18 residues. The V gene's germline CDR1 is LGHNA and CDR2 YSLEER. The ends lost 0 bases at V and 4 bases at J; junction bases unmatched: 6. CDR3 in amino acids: CASSQEGTSGSSPDTQYF. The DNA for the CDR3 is TGCGCCAGCAGCCAAGAGGGGACTAGCGGGAGTTCACCAGATACGCAGTATTTT.

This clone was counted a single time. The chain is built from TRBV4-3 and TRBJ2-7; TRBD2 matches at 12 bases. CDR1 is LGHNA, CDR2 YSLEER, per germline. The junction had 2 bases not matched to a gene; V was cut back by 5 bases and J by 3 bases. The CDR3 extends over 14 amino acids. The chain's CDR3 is CASSWTSGNYEQYF. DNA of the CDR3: TGCGCCAGCAGCTGGACTAGCGGGAACTACGAGCAGTACTTC.

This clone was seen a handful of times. The CDR3 bases are TGTGCCAGCAGCTTCCGATCGGACAGGTTGGGGGGAAACACCATATATTTT. This gives the protein CASSFRSDRLGGNTIYF. V usage is TRBV7-9 and J usage is TRBJ1-3; 7 bases match TRBD1. Germline V gene lookup returns CDR1 SEHNR and CDR2 FQNEAQ (reference sequence). J lost 4 bases, V lost 3 bases, and 12 bases had no gene match. The CDR3 runs to 17 residues.

The CDR3 protein is CASREKQVGRPRGTEAFF. As DNA, the CDR3 is TGTGCCAGCAGAGAGAAGCAGGTGGGACGGCCAAGGGGGACTGAAGCTTTCTTT. J is TRBJ1-1 and V is TRBV4-2; TRBD1 is a possible D gene (6 bases). The CDR3 runs to 18 residues. Germline CDR1 LGHNA, CDR2 YNFKEQ. With 6 bases removed from V and 5 bases from J, the gap between germline ends came to 28 bases.